Presented here are 6 T cell receptor beta chains from one specimen sequenced in a study of CD8+ T cells in alopecia areata. Sequencing templates came from extracted RNA that was reverse transcribed into cDNA. The method was immunoSEQ multiplex PCR; TCRdb's version includes in-frame clones alone and lacks a portion of them. The sample has 1,500 to 2,000 clones, none seen only once. The time point here: mouse skin at time of skin grafting. The sequencing here drew on skin, taken at week 0. Source of these receptors: a C3H/HeJ mouse with alopecia areata. The strain's MHC haplotype is H2-k.

Within the sample, this clone is medium-sized. Gene names denote mouse genes. Read sequence stops 4 residues before the CDR3 end, and the germline J gene provides the missing end. The rearrangement links TRBV19 to TRBJ1-2, with 7 bases lining up with TRBD1. CDR1 and CDR2 (germline): FNHDT, SITEND (reference sequence). CDR3 size: 14 residues. Trimming took 6 bases from V and 0 from J; bases not matched to a gene: 5. The CDR3 is CASTRDSANSDYTF. CDR3 bases read: TGTGCCAGCACAAGGGACAGTGCAAACTCC.

The sample holds a few counts of this clone. The junction departs from the called germline gene at one end, perhaps through a read error. Genes here carry mouse names. The observed sequence ends 3 residues before the CDR3 terminus, with the missing tail filled in from the germline J gene. V usage is TRBV19 and J usage is TRBJ1-6; tentatively, D is TRBD1 (6 bases). TRBJ1-6 is an ORF; its function is uncertain. Germline V gene sequence: CDR1 FNHDT, CDR2 SITEND (reference sequence). The CDR3 spans 17 residues. CDR3 DNA (partial): TGTGCCGGCAGTATAAGGGGGGCCGGGATCTATAATTCGCCC. Its protein is CAGSIRGAGIYNSP. The whole CDR3 is CAGSIRGAGIYNSPLYF.

At least ten counts were recorded for this clone. Mouse gene names apply. The CDR3 DNA, read in part, is TGTGCCAGCAGTGAAAATGCAAACACA. It codes for CASSENANT. The full CDR3 protein reads CASSENANTEVFF. The V and J genes are TRBV13-3 and TRBJ1-1; D remains ambiguous. The DNA ends 4 residues before the CDR3 does, and the rest of the CDR3 is filled in from the germline J gene. Trimming took off 2 bases at V and 0 bases at J, with 5 bases between the two ends. Germline CDR1 is NNHDY and CDR2 is SYVADS. The CDR3 totals 13 residues.

Within the sample, this clone is medium-sized (0.01 to 0.1%). These gene names are mouse names. Read sequence stops 4 residues before the CDR3 end, and the germline J gene provides the missing end. V is TRBV13-1 and J is TRBJ1-2, with 7 bases identical to TRBD1. CDR3 length: 13 residues. The trim removed 0 bases at V and 4 bases at J, leaving 0 bases unmatched. Germline assignment: CDR1 NSHNY and CDR2 SYGAGN. The CDR3 loop is CASSDAGGSDYTF. Incomplete CDR3 DNA: TGTGCCAGCAGTGATGCAGGGGGCTCC.

This clone was counted many times. Mouse germline and gene names are used. Here the CDR3 reads CAWSLVRYEQYF. Partial CDR3 DNA: TGTGCCTGGAGTCTAGTCAGATAT. The genes are TRBV31 and TRBJ2-7; no reliable D call. With the read ending 4 residues before the CDR3 end, the germline J gene is used to fill in that end. The CDR3 totals 12 residues. The germline V gene has CDR1 GKSSPN and CDR2 SITVG.

This clone is labeled as medium-sized (0.01 to 0.1%). Gene and germline names: mouse. CDR3 DNA (partial): TGTGCCAGCAGTGATGCCACAAAAGAC. This translates into CASSDATKD. The entire CDR3 is CASSDATKDTQYF. The V call is TRBV13-1, the J call TRBJ2-5; D gene ambiguous. The read ends 4 residues shy of where the CDR3 ends; the end is completed using the germline J gene. The germline V gene has CDR1 NSHNY and CDR2 SYGAGN. The CDR3 is 13 amino acids.